A single sample is the source of the 7 T cell receptor beta chains below, sequenced in a study of OX40 agonist ivuxolimab in advanced cancers. Clones were sequenced by immunoSEQ multiplex PCR, and TCRdb holds only the in-frame ones, with some missing. The data contain approximately 77,000 clones, nearly 85% of them singletons. The sequences come from CD4+ or CD8+ T cells sorted from blood, collected in a trial of the OX40 agonist ivuxolimab. These receptors originate from an adult with an advanced solid tumor such as melanoma, head and neck, liver or kidney cancer.

This clone was counted once. In DNA, the CDR3 is TGTGCCAGCAGCCTGGAGCAGCCGAACACCGGGGAGCTGTTTTTT. This translates into CASSLEQPNTGELFF. V is TRBV13 and J is TRBJ2-2; no firm D call. This CDR3 has 15 amino acids. The ends were cut back, 5 bases at V and 0 bases at J, with 10 bases in the middle. The germline CDR1 and CDR2 sequences are PRHDT and FYEKMQ (reference sequence).

The chain is built from TRBV7-2 and TRBJ2-3; D remains unclear. Germline-derived CDR1 and CDR2 are SGHTA and FQGNSA. The CDR3 is made up of 13 amino acids. With 0 bases removed from V and 7 bases from J, the gap between germline ends came to 8 bases. CDR3 nucleotides: TGTGCCAGCAGCTTAGCCGATTCGCATACGCAGTATTTT. It encodes CASSLADSHTQYF.

V is TRBV9 and J is TRBJ2-3; D perhaps matches TRBD2 (7 bases). The CDR3 runs 17 residues. The V gene lost 0 bases and the J gene lost 1 base, with 15 bases spanning the gap. Germline V gene lookup returns CDR1 SGDLS and CDR2 YYNGEE. The CDR3 coding sequence is TGTGCCAGCAGCGTAGCCCCGTCGGGGGGCGGCACAGATACGCAGTATTTT. Encoded protein: CASSVAPSGGGTDTQYF. Using reference TRBV9 and TRBJ2-3 for the parts outside the CDR3, the full variable domain is DSGVTQTPKHLITATGQRVTLRCSPRSGDLSVYWYQQSLDQGLQFLIQYYNGEERAKGNILERFSAQQFPDLHSELNLSSLELGDSALYFCASSVAPSGGGTDTQYFGPGTRLTVL.

This clone was observed many times. The rearrangement joins TRBV19 to TRBJ2-2; TRBD1 aligns across 11 bases. The V segment lost 6 bases and the J segment 6 bases; nucleotides outside the gene matches: 15. Per the germline V gene, CDR1 is LNHDA and CDR2 is SQIVND (reference sequence). This CDR3 is built from 18 residues. In DNA, the CDR3 is TGTGCCAGTAGAAGTTTATGGGACAGGGGGATTCGGGCCGGGGAGCTGTTTTTT. It yields the protein CASRSLWDRGIRAGELFF.

The CDR3 loop reads CASSLPTSGIPEGETQYF. CDR3 nucleotides: TGCGCCAGCAGCCTGCCTACTAGCGGGATCCCCGAAGGGGAGACCCAGTACTTC. V gene TRBV5-1 combines with J gene TRBJ2-5; 10 bases are shared with TRBD2. CDR1 is SGHRS and CDR2 is YFSETQ in the germline V gene. Trimming removed 4 bases from V and 5 bases from J; junction bases left unmatched: 17. The CDR3 runs 18 residues. The full variable domain, its missing parts supplied by reference TRBV5-1 and TRBJ2-5, is KAGVTQTPRYLIKTRGQQVTLSCSPISGHRSVSWYQQTPGQGLQFLFEYFSETQRNKGNFPGRFSGRQFSNSRSEMNVSTLELGDSALYLCASSLPTSGIPEGETQYFGPGTRLLVL.

The chain recombines TRBV4-2 with TRBJ2-1, with 10 bases aligning to TRBD2. The CDR3 runs to 17 residues. After removal of 2 bases from V and 2 bases from J, the junction contained 6 bases not matched to a gene. Germline V gene sequence: CDR1 LGHNA, CDR2 YNFKEQ. The DNA for the CDR3 is TGTGCCAGCAGCCAACCTCAAGGACTAGCGGCCTACAATGAGCAGTTCTTC. Translation gives CASSQPQGLAAYNEQFF.

V is TRBV7-2 and J is TRBJ1-5; 8 bases align to TRBD1. Germline CDR1 reads SGHTA; CDR2 reads FQGNSA. Trimming at V came to 3 bases and at J to 1 base, leaving 5 bases not matched to a gene. CDR3 size: 16 residues. The CDR3 here is CASSFSTGASNQPQHF. The CDR3 nucleotides are TGTGCCAGCAGCTTTTCGACAGGGGCAAGCAATCAGCCCCAGCATTTT.